This T cell receptor beta chain was observed in a study of blood T cell repertoires in COVID-19. Study-level background: Samples representing acute and convalescent COVID-19 were sourced from the United States, Italy and Spain.

Methods used by the authors: Reference gene primers were amplified, and this amplification served to estimate nucleated cell counts. TCRdb keeps only in-frame clones here, not all; method: immunoSEQ multiplex PCR. Clone size and V and J calls were adopted from that table, with D and trimming inferred from the DNA. The data show some 97,000 clones, 88% seen once. Trimming took 3 bases from V and 10 from J, leaving 13 bases between them. There are 13 residues in the CDR3. This TCR was sampled from a human donor in a cohort sampled during active COVID-19. The sample consisted of peripheral blood. The chain carries TRBV12-3 or TRBV12-4 and TRBJ2-1; tentatively, D is TRBD2 (6 bases). Here the CDR3 reads CASSFAAGREQFF. The CDR3 region has the DNA TGTGCCAGCAGTTTTGCGGCGGGACGCGAGCAGTTCTTC.